The rows below give T cell receptor beta chains drawn from one sample of a study of T cells in Graves' hyperthyroidism and ophthalmopathy. TCRdb used MiXCR to reprocess the multiplex PCR reads, holding one entry per CDR3 protein. Found here are about 350,000 distinct CDR3 sequences, 18% of them singletons; the top ten hold roughly 15%. The sequenced sample consisted of blood. The receptors were sampled from a woman aged 40 to 50 with Graves' ophthalmopathy. Both conserved end residues are part of each CDR3. Each record gives: CDR3 protein, J gene, V gene.

cdr3_aa: CASRGTGEDTEAFF
j_call: TRBJ1-1
v_call: TRBV6-1

cdr3_aa: CAINQGSLYEQYF
j_call: TRBJ2-7
v_call: TRBV10-3

cdr3_aa: CASSSPGPANTEAFF
j_call: TRBJ1-1
v_call: TRBV28

cdr3_aa: CASSINANQPQHF
j_call: TRBJ1-5
v_call: TRBV19

cdr3_aa: CASSHPSRHINTGELFF
j_call: TRBJ2-2
v_call: TRBV4-1

cdr3_aa: CASRTRNTGELFF
j_call: TRBJ2-2
v_call: TRBV12-3/TRBV12-4

cdr3_aa: CASSLPRGSKNIQYF
j_call: TRBJ2-4
v_call: TRBV18

cdr3_aa: CASSFRTAGGNTEAFF
j_call: TRBJ1-1
v_call: TRBV5-6

cdr3_aa: CASSVVARDRVKGHEQFF
j_call: TRBJ2-1
v_call: TRBV6-1

cdr3_aa: CASSLDPQDAEAFF
j_call: TRBJ1-1
v_call: TRBV28

cdr3_aa: CATSRGGTDYEQYF
j_call: TRBJ2-7
v_call: TRBV15

cdr3_aa: CASSDPGLAGLTYF
j_call: TRBJ2-7
v_call: TRBV6-2/TRBV6-3

cdr3_aa: CATSEGRDKGNTIYF
j_call: TRBJ1-3
v_call: TRBV24-1

cdr3_aa: CASSRSSYNSPLHF
j_call: TRBJ1-6
v_call: TRBV6-1

cdr3_aa: CASTQGMNTEAFF
j_call: TRBJ1-1
v_call: TRBV6-1

cdr3_aa: CASSAGREGNQPQHF
j_call: TRBJ1-5
v_call: TRBV7-6

cdr3_aa: CASSQAAGGGYEQYF
j_call: TRBJ2-7
v_call: TRBV4-1

cdr3_aa: CASSRGDSEAFF
j_call: TRBJ1-1
v_call: TRBV18

cdr3_aa: CASGLGTSGIYEQYF
j_call: TRBJ2-7
v_call: TRBV12-5

cdr3_aa: CASWRQGTLGNTIYF
j_call: TRBJ1-3
v_call: TRBV7-2

cdr3_aa: CASALRQGRNEQYF
j_call: TRBJ2-7
v_call: TRBV12-3/TRBV12-4

cdr3_aa: CASSVLPLDLRSEQYF
j_call: TRBJ2-7
v_call: TRBV6-1

cdr3_aa: CASSQDGTAYEQYF
j_call: TRBJ2-7
v_call: TRBV3-1

cdr3_aa: CASRHIGGRDGEQYF
j_call: TRBJ2-7
v_call: TRBV28

cdr3_aa: CASSYSPEGETQYF
j_call: TRBJ2-5
v_call: TRBV6-2/TRBV6-3

cdr3_aa: CASSANGRVADTQYF
j_call: TRBJ2-3
v_call: TRBV12-3/TRBV12-4

cdr3_aa: CASLRSGLTAGDSDEQYF
j_call: TRBJ2-7
v_call: TRBV6-1

cdr3_aa: CSAGGTGGHKVYEQYF
j_call: TRBJ2-7
v_call: TRBV20-1

cdr3_aa: CAWSPVGSSPLHF
j_call: TRBJ1-6
v_call: TRBV30

cdr3_aa: CASSPEGANTEAFF
j_call: TRBJ1-1
v_call: TRBV12-3/TRBV12-4

cdr3_aa: CSAVYGRAGETQYF
j_call: TRBJ2-5
v_call: TRBV20-1

cdr3_aa: CASSYLAGGADTQYF
j_call: TRBJ2-3
v_call: TRBV6-5

cdr3_aa: CASSLASGNTEAFF
j_call: TRBJ1-1
v_call: TRBV5-1

cdr3_aa: CSARPLENQPQHF
j_call: TRBJ1-5
v_call: TRBV20-1

cdr3_aa: CASSYSAANYGYTF
j_call: TRBJ1-2
v_call: TRBV6-2/TRBV6-3

cdr3_aa: CATSRGRAGQGGNGYTF
j_call: TRBJ1-2
v_call: TRBV15